The clone carrying this T cell receptor beta chain was observed a handful of times. This sample was taken from a study of human T cells and chemical hapten exposure. TCRdb independently ran MiXCR on the RACE reads; one entry per CDR3 protein. This table holds roughly 360,000 distinct CDR3 sequences, approximately 5% found once. Looked up from germline, CDR1 is GTSNPN and CDR2 is SVGIG (reference sequence). The CDR3 totals 15 residues. Trimming removed 1 base from V and 8 bases from J, with 17 bases in between. Time point meaning: patch test 1, 2 weeks after DPC sensitization. Treatment noted: therapeutic diphenylcyclopropenone sensitization with weekly scalp DPC.

The chain combines TRBV30 with TRBJ1-4; TRBD1 might be the D (5 bases). The source material was whole blood, sampled in connection with sensitization to the hapten diphenylcyclopropenone (DPC). The receptor comes from a woman aged 50 to 60 with alopecia areata. Some clones in this sample may be carry-over from other donors' samples. The CDR3 DNA follows: TGTGCCTGGAGTGCCCTGGGCAGGGCGGGGGAAAAACTGTTTTTT. As protein: CAWSALGRAGEKLFF.